This T cell receptor (beta chain) was retrieved from a study of blood T cell repertoires in COVID-19. Across the whole study: T cells, B-cell-depleted T cells, or PBMCs provided the cDNA or gDNA that served as material.

In the original processing: Reference gene primer amplification gave nucleated cell count estimates. Only in-frame clones appear in the TCRdb table, and some are missing; sequencing was by immunoSEQ multiplex PCR. For V, J and clone size, that table is used; D and trimming come from the DNA. The sample lists roughly 190,000 clones, about 93% seen once, with approximately 0.5% in the top ten. In germline, CDR1 is MDHEN, CDR2 SYDVKM. Germline trimming cut 2 bases from V and 7 bases from J; bases unmatched to any gene: 2. The CDR3 is 14 amino acids. The sequence came from a man aged 50 to 59 with acute or convalescent COVID-19. The chain links TRBV28 to TRBJ2-3; 11 nucleotides match TRBD2. The sequenced sample was peripheral blood. The CDR3 nucleotides read TGTGCCAGCAGTTTAGGACTAGCGGGTCATACGCAGTATTTT. Amino acids: CASSLGLAGHTQYF. Full variable domain (outside the CDR3, taken from reference TRBV28 and TRBJ2-3): DVKVTQSSRYLVKRTGEKVFLECVQDMDHENMFWYRQDPGLGLRLIYFSYDVKMKEKGDIPEGYSVSREKKERFSLILESASTNQTSMYLCASSLGLAGHTQYFGPGTRLTVL.